These T cell receptor beta chains were read from a single sample in a study of T cell responses to AZD1222 COVID-19 vaccine. Libraries were prepared by immunoSEQ multiplex PCR; TCRdb keeps only in-frame clonotypes and omits some of them. This sample carries over 130,000 clones, 70% to 90% of them seen once, and the ten largest clones take approximately 4.5%. This specimen consisted of peripheral blood, obtained on day 0 of AZD1222 vaccination. These receptors all stem from an adult in good health. CDR3s include the opening cysteine and the closing phenylalanine or tryptophan. The order of the fields is V gene, J gene, D gene, clone size, CDR3 protein, CDR3 DNA. D genes are given only for firm matches. Not every row has a clone size; where given, it reads once, few, many or a size class.

>TRBV2|TRBJ2-7|NA|NA
CASSGSTYEQYF
TGTGCCAGCTCTGGCAGTACCTACGAGCAGTACTTC
>TRBV13|TRBJ1-1|NA|NA
CASSDGAEAFF
TGTGCCAGCAGCGACGGAGCTGAAGCTTTCTTT
>TRBV6-1|TRBJ2-3|TRBD2|NA
CASSEVAGGRDTQYF
TGTGCCAGCAGTGAAGTAGCGGGGGGGCGAGATACGCAGTATTTT
>TRBV11-3|TRBJ1-1|NA|NA
CASSSDRNTEAFF
TGTGCCAGCAGCTCGGACAGGAACACTGAAGCTTTCTTT
>TRBV11-2|TRBJ1-6|NA|few
CASSQQDTLRGGNSPLHF
TGTGCCAGCAGCCAACAAGACACCCTAAGGGGAGGAAATTCACCCCTCCACTTT
>TRBV20-1|TRBJ1-1|NA|many
CGTKTNTEAFF
TGTGGGACCAAGACGAACACTGAAGCTTTCTTT
>TRBV5-5|TRBJ1-6|TRBD1|NA
CASSPRGGTTYNSPLHF
TGTGCCAGCAGCCCCAGGGGGGGCACAACGTATAATTCACCCCTCCACTTT
>TRBV5-1|TRBJ2-5|TRBD2|NA
CASSLDSAITGGETQYF
TGCGCCAGCAGCTTGGACAGCGCCATAACCGGGGGGGAGACCCAGTACTTC
>TRBV6-6|TRBJ2-7|NA|NA
CASRPPSKPYEQYF
TGTGCCAGCAGACCCCCTAGCAAACCCTACGAGCAGTACTTC
>TRBV28|TRBJ2-7|TRBD2|once
CASSTGGGPYEQYF
TGTGCCAGCAGCACGGGGGGAGGGCCCTACGAGCAGTACTTC
>TRBV29-1|TRBJ2-5|NA|NA
CSVEDLRRNQETQYF
TGCAGCGTTGAAGATCTTCGCAGAAACCAAGAGACCCAGTACTTC
>TRBV5-1|TRBJ2-5|TRBD2|NA
CASSSLAGQETQYF
TGCGCCAGCAGCTCGCTAGCGGGGCAAGAGACCCAGTACTTC